This passage covers 11 T cell receptor beta chains from one sample sequenced in a study of blood T cell repertoires in COVID-19. The assay was immunoSEQ multiplex PCR, and TCRdb's table has in-frame clones only and misses some. This sample has 150,000 to 200,000 clones, with around 85% found just once. The sample was peripheral blood. These receptors came from a man aged 45-65 years who had recovered from COVID-19.

The chain carries TRBV15 and TRBJ1-5; D remains ambiguous. The germline gives CDR1 LNHNV, CDR2 YYDKDF (reference sequence). With 1 base removed from V and 9 bases from J, the gap between germline ends came to 16 bases. This CDR3 is 15 amino acids long. The CDR3: CATSRGGEGRRPQHF. In nucleotides, the CDR3 is TGTGCCACCAGCAGAGGCGGGGAGGGAAGGCGGCCCCAGCATTTT. The complete variable domain, with remaining parts taken from reference TRBV15 and TRBJ1-5, reads DAMVIQNPRYQVTQFGKPVTLSCSQTLNHNVMYWYQQKSSQAPKLLFHYYDKDFNNEADTPDNFQSRRPNTSFCFLDIRSPGLGDTAMYLCATSRGGEGRRPQHFGDGTRLSIL.

This chain uses TRBV30 with TRBJ2-7; TRBD2 matches at 9 bases. V shed 4 bases and J 2 bases; nucleotides not matched to a gene: 21. Germline V CDR1 and CDR2: GTSNPN, SVGIG (reference sequence). This CDR3 contains 19 residues. The CDR3 region is CAWTRTGTITGTSPYEQYF. Written as DNA, the CDR3 is TGTGCCTGGACCCGCACCGGGACAATCACCGGGACTAGCCCCTACGAGCAGTACTTC.

The chain combines TRBV28 with TRBJ2-7; D uncertain. CDR3 length: 12 amino acids. Between the trimmed V and J ends, which lost 3 bases and 2 bases, there was a span of 5 bases. The germline CDR1 and CDR2 sequences are MDHEN and SYDVKM. The CDR3 region is CASSFSAYEQYF. CDR3 nucleotides: TGTGCCAGCAGTTTTTCCGCCTACGAGCAGTACTTC.

The gene calls are TRBV5-4 and TRBJ2-1; D may be TRBD2 (6 bases). The CDR3 has 15 amino acids. V was clipped by 6 bases and J by 5 bases, with 18 bases between them. Germline V CDR1 and CDR2: SGHNT, YYREEE (reference sequence). CDR3 in DNA: TGTGCCAGCACCCCCTGGAGGGGCGGCGACAATGAGCAGTTCTTC. This gives the protein CASTPWRGGDNEQFF.

V usage is TRBV19 and J usage is TRBJ2-1; perhaps TRBD2 as D (5 bases). CDR3 length equals 14 residues. Trimming stripped 6 bases from V and 5 bases from J, with 14 bases between. CDR1 LNHDA and CDR2 SQIVND come from the germline V gene (reference sequence). CDR3 sequence (DNA): TGTGCCAGTAGCCCCTCCGGGGAAAACAATGAGCAGTTCTTC. It translates to CASSPSGENNEQFF.

The chain recombines TRBV29-1 with TRBJ1-2, with 7 nucleotides matching TRBD1. The CDR3 extends over 13 amino acids. Trimming at V came to 2 bases and at J to 7 bases, leaving 7 bases not matched to a gene. CDR1 and CDR2 (germline): SQVTM, ANQGSEA. CDR3 in DNA: TGCAGCGTTGAAATCCAGGGGGGTCGTGGCTACACCTTC. It yields the protein CSVEIQGGRGYTF.

The chain employs TRBV27 and TRBJ2-3; D is possibly TRBD1 (6 bases). V lost 6 bases and J lost 10, with 20 bases in between. CDR1 is MNHEY and CDR2 is SMNVEV in the germline V gene (reference sequence). The CDR3 extends over 14 amino acids. The CDR3 DNA follows: TGTGCCAGCAGACGGGACACCACTCGAGGAGCGCAGTATTTT. Encoded protein: CASRRDTTRGAQYF.

V gene TRBV19 combines with J gene TRBJ1-1; 7 bases are shared with TRBD1. The CDR3 runs 16 residues. CDR1 LNHDA and CDR2 SQIVND come from the germline V gene (reference sequence). Trimming took 5 bases from V and 1 from J; bases not matched to a gene: 10. CDR3: CASSFRPTGANTEAFF. As DNA, the CDR3 is TGTGCCAGTAGTTTCCGACCTACAGGGGCGAACACTGAAGCTTTCTTT.

The rearrangement uses TRBV4-1 and TRBJ2-1, with 7 positions matching TRBD2. The CDR3 is made up of 20 amino acids. V was clipped by 1 base and J by 5 bases; unmatched bases: 20. Looked up from germline, CDR1 is MGHRA and CDR2 is YSYEKL. The CDR3 DNA is TGCGCCAGCAGCCAAGCCACTTACCTTCTAGCGGTTAACCGGGACAATGAGCAGTTCTTC. Amino acids: CASSQATYLLAVNRDNEQFF.

The genes are TRBV4-1 and TRBJ2-5; D ambiguous. The V gene lost 0 bases and the J gene lost 0 bases, with 8 bases spanning the gap. Germline V gene sequence: CDR1 MGHRA, CDR2 YSYEKL. The CDR3 length is 15 residues. The CDR3 nucleotides are TGCGCCAGCAGCCAAGATGTATCGTACCAAGAGACCCAGTACTTC. Protein sequence: CASSQDVSYQETQYF.

The V and J genes are TRBV2 and TRBJ2-7; TRBD2 might be the D (6 bases). The V gene's germline CDR1 is SNHLY and CDR2 FYNNEI. CDR3 length: 11 residues. V lost 6 bases to trimming and J lost 6 bases, with 9 bases between them. The DNA of the CDR3 is TGTGCCAGCAGGGCGGGATTCGAGCAGTACTTC. Protein sequence: CASRAGFEQYF. Based on the CDR3 plus reference TRBV2 and TRBJ2-7, the full variable domain is EPEVTQTPSHQVTQMGQEVILRCVPISNHLYFYWYRQILGQKVEFLVSFYNNEISEKSEIFDDQFSVERPDGSNFTLKIRSTKLEDSAMYFCASRAGFEQYFGPGTRLTVT.